Presented here are 8 T cell receptor beta chains from one specimen sequenced in a study of shared clonotypes between healthy human individuals. Profiled with immunoSEQ multiplex PCR; TCRdb holds only in-frame clones, not every one. The sample records some 2.3 million clones, over 90% being singletons. The sequenced sample consisted of naive CD4+ T cells from PBMCs. Noted subset: CD45RA+ positively selected. These receptors all stem from a man younger than 35 in good health. Some clones in this sample may be carry-over from other donors' samples.

CDR3 coding DNA: TGTATGCCAGCAAAGGGGCGGGTCCAAAGGCAAACCGGGGAGCTGTTTTTT. Encoded protein: CMPAKGRVQRQTGELFF. The rearrangement uses TRBV21-1 and TRBJ2-2. TRBV21-1 is reported as a pseudogene. The CDR3 spans 17 residues.

This chain links TRBV9 with TRBJ2-3; possibly TRBD1 or TRBD2 for D (5 bases each). The CDR3 loop spans 14 amino acids. Germline V CDR1 and CDR2: SGDLS, YYNGEE. Trimming left V 5 bases short and J 3 bases short, with 13 bases between. Written as DNA, the CDR3 is TGTGCCAGCAGAAAACGAGAGGGGACAGATACGCAGTATTTT. This codes for CASRKREGTDTQYF.

Only one count was recorded for this clone. This chain joins TRBV5-1 and TRBJ2-1; 7 bases are shared with TRBD1. The CDR3 spans 15 residues. V lost 3 bases, J lost 5 bases, and 8 bases stayed unmatched. Germline V lookup: CDR1 SGHRS, CDR2 YFSETQ. The CDR3, as DNA: TGCGCCAGCAGCTCGGGGACAGTGGAACACAATGAGCAGTTCTTC. Its protein product is CASSSGTVEHNEQFF.

The chain recombines TRBV4-2 with TRBJ2-6; D not resolved. The V end lost 0 bases, the J end lost 0 bases, and 12 bases lay between the germline ends. There are 18 residues in the CDR3. The germline V gene has CDR1 LGHNA and CDR2 YNFKEQ. CDR3 bases: TGTGCCAGCAGCCAAGAGGGTGCAGGAGTCTCTGGGGCCAACGTCCTGACTTTC. Translated: CASSQEGAGVSGANVLTF.

As concerns this clone: Other DNA variants within this sample encode the same CDR3. The rearrangement links TRBV18 to TRBJ2-1; TRBD2 matches 11 bases. From germline, CDR1 is KGHSH and CDR2 LQKENI. CDR3 length: 15 residues. J gave up 4 bases and V 5 bases, and 4 bases lay outside the gene matches. The DNA for the CDR3 is TGTGCCAGCTCAAGGACTAGCGGGCAATACAATGAGCAGTTCTTC. It specifies CASSRTSGQYNEQFF.

This clone was seen just once. CDR3 sequence reads: CASSSGTAGYEQYF. For the CDR3, the DNA is TGTGCCAGCAGCTCCGGGACCGCCGGCTACGAGCAGTACTTC. This rearrangement joins TRBV5-6 to TRBJ2-7; D may be TRBD1 or TRBD2 (5 bases each). There are 14 residues in the CDR3. Trimming stripped 3 bases from V and 3 bases from J, with 13 bases between. In germline, CDR1 is SGHDT, CDR2 YYEEEE.

The genes are TRBV2 and TRBJ2-5, with D perhaps matching TRBD2 (6 bases). V shed 7 bases and J shed 3 bases, with 6 bases lying between them. The CDR3 length is 11 residues. CDR1 is SNHLY, CDR2 FYNNEI, per germline. The CDR3 sequence is CASTSEETQYF. The CDR3 DNA follows: TGTGCCAGCACTAGCGAAGAGACCCAGTACTTC.

V usage is TRBV28 and J usage is TRBJ2-5; no definite D call. This CDR3 region has 13 residues. Deletions cut 3 bases from V and 7 bases from J, with 12 bases between. From germline, CDR1 is MDHEN and CDR2 SYDVKM. CDR3 in amino acids: CASSLRSPRTQYF. In DNA form, the CDR3 reads TGTGCCAGCAGTTTGCGTTCCCCCCGGACCCAGTACTTC.